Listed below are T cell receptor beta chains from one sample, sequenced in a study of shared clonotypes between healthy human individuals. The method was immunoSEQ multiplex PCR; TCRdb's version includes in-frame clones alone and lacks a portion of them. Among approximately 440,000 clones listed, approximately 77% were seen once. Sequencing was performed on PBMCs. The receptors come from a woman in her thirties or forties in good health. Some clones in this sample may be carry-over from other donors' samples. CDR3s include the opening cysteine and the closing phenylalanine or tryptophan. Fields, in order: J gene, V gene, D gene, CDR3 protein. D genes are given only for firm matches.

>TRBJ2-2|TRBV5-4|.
CASSLEGGRLTGELFF
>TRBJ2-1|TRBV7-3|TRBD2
CASSLTPGRGEQFF
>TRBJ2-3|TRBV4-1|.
CASSQGPSTDTQYF
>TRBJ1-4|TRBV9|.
CASSDLNRNEKLFF
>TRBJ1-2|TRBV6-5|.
CASSYSGEGTIFGYTF
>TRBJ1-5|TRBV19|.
CATKGTNQPQHF
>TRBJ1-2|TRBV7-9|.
CASRSDSNYGYTF
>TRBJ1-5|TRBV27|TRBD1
CASSFGTGGEQPQHF
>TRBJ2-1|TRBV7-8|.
CASSLRINRRHEQFF
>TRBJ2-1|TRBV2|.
CASSREGLSEQFF
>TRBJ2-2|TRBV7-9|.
CASSVLALRYNTGELFF
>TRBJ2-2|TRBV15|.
CATSRDPNSGELFF
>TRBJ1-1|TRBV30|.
CAWSLGAGAFF
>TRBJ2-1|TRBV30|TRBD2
CAWSSESGRYEQFF
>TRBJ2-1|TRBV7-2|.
CASSLVPSYNEQFF
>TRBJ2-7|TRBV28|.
CAISPGTTTYEQYF
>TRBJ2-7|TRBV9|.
CASSLEDSTTYEQYF